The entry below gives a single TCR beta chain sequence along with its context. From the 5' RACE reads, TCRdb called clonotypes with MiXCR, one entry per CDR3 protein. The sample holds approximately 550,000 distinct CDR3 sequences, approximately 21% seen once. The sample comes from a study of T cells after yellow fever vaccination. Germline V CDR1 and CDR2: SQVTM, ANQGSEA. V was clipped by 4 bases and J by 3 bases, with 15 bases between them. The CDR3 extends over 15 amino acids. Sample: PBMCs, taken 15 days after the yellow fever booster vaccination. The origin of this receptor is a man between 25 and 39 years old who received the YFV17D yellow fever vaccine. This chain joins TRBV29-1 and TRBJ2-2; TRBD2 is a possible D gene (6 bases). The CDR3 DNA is TGCAGCGTTGGACGAGGGGACTCGCACACCGGGGAGCTGTTTTTT. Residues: CSVGRGDSHTGELFF.